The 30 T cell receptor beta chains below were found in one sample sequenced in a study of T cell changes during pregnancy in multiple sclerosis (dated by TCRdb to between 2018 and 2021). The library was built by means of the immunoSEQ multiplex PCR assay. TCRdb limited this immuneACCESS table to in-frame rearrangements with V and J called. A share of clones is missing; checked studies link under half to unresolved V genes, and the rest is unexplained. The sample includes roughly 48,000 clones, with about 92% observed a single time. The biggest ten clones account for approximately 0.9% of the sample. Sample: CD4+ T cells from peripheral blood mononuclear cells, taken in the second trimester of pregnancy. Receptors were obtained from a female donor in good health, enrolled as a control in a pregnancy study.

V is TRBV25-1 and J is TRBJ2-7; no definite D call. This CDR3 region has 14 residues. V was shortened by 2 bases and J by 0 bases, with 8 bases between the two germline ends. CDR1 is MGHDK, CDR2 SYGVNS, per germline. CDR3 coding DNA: TGTGCCAGCAGTGAAAAGCGTCTCTCCTACGAGCAGTACTTC. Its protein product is CASSEKRLSYEQYF.

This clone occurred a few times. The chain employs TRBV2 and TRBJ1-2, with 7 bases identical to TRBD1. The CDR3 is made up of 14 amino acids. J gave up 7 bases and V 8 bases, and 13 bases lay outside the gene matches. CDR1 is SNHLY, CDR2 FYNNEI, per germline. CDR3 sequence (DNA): TGTGCCAGCGGCCTGGACAGGTCGACCGGTGGCTACACCTTC. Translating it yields CASGLDRSTGGYTF.

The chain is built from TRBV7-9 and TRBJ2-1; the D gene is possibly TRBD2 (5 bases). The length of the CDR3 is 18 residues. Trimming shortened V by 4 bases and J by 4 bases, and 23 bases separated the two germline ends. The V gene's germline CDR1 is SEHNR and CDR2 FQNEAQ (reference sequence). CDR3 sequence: CASSSRREGGIEYNEQFF. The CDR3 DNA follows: TGTGCCAGCAGCTCGCGTCGAGAGGGTGGCATAGAATACAATGAGCAGTTCTTC.

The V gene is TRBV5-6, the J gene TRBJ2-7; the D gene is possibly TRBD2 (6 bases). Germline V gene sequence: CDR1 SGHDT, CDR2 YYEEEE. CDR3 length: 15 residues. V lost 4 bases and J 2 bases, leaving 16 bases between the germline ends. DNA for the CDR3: TGTGCCAGCAGCGGACCCGGGACTGCTACCTACGAGCAGTACTTC. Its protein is CASSGPGTATYEQYF. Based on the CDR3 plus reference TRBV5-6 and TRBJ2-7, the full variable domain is DAGVTQSPTHLIKTRGQQVTLRCSPKSGHDTVSWYQQALGQGPQFIFQYYEEEERQRGNFPDRFSGHQFPNYSSELNVNALLLGDSALYLCASSGPGTATYEQYFGPGTRLTVT.

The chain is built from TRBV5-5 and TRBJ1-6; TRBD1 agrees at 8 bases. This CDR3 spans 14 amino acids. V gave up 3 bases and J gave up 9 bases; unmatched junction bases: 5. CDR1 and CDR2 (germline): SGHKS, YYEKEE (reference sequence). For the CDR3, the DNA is TGTGCCAGCAGCTACGGACAGGGCGGTTCACCCCTCCACTTT. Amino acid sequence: CASSYGQGGSPLHF.

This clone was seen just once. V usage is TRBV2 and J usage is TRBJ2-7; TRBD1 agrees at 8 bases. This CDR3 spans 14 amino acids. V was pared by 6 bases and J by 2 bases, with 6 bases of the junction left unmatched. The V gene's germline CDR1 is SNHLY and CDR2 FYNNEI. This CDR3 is CASRAGGDPYEQYF. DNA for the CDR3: TGTGCCAGCAGGGCAGGGGGCGACCCCTACGAGCAGTACTTC.

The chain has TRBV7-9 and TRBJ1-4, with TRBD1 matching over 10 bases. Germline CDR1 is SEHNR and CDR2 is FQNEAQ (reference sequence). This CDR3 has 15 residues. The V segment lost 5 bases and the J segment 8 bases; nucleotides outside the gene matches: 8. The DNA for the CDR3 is TGTGCCAGCAGCCTCGGGACAGGGGCCGAGGAAAAACTGTTTTTT. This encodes CASSLGTGAEEKLFF.

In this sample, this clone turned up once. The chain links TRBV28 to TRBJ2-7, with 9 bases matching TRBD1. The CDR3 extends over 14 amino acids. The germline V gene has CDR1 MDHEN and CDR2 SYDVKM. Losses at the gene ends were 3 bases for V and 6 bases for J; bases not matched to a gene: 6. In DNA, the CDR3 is TGTGCCAGCAGTTTCTCGGACAGGGGAGGCGAGCAGTACTTC. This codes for CASSFSDRGGEQYF.

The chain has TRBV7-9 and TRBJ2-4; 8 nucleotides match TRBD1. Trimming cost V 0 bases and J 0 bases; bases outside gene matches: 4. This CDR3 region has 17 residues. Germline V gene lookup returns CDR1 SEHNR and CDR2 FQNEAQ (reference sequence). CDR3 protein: CASSLALRGRAKNIQYF. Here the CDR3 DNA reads TGTGCCAGCAGCTTAGCGCTCAGGGGGCGAGCCAAAAACATTCAGTACTTC. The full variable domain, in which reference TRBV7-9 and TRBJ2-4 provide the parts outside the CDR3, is DTGVSQNPRHKITKRGQNVTFRCDPISEHNRLYWYRQTLGQGPEFLTYFQNEAQLEKSRLLSDRFSAERPKGSFSTLEIQRTEQGDSAMYLCASSLALRGRAKNIQYFGAGTRLSVL.

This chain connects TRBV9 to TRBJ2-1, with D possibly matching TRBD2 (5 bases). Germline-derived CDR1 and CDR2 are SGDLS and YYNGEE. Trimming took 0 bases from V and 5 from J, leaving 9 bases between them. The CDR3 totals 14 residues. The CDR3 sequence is CASSVDPGNNEQFF. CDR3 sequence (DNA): TGTGCCAGCAGCGTAGATCCGGGGAACAATGAGCAGTTCTTC.

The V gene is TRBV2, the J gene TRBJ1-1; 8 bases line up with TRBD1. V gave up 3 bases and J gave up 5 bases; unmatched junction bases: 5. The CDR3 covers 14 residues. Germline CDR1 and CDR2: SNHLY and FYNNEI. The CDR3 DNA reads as TGTGCCAGCAGTGACGGCAGGGGGCATACTGAAGCTTTCTTT. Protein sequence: CASSDGRGHTEAFF.

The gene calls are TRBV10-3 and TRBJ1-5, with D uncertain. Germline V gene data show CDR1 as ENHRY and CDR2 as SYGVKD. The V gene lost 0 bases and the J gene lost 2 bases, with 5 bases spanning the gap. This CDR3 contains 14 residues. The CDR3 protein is CAISESSGNQPQHF. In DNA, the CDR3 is TGTGCCATCAGTGAGTCGTCTGGCAATCAGCCCCAGCATTTT.

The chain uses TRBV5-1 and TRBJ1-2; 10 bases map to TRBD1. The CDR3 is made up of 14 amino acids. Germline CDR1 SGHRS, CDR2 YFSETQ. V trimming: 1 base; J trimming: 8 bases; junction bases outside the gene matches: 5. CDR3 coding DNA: TGCGCCAGCAGCTTGTCCCCGGGACAGGGGGGCTACACCTTC. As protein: CASSLSPGQGGYTF.

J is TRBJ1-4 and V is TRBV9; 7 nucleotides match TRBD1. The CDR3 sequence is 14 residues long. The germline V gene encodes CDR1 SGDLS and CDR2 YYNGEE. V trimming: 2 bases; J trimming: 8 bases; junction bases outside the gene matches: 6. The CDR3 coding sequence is TGTGCCAGCAGCGTGGGGACAGTAGGAGAAAAACTGTTTTTT. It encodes CASSVGTVGEKLFF.

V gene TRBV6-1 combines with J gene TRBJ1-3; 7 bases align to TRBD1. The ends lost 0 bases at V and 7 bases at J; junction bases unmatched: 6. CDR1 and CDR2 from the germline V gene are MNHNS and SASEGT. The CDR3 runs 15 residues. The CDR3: CASSEAPGQWNTIYF. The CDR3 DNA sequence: TGTGCCAGCAGTGAAGCCCCGGGACAGTGGAACACCATATATTTT.

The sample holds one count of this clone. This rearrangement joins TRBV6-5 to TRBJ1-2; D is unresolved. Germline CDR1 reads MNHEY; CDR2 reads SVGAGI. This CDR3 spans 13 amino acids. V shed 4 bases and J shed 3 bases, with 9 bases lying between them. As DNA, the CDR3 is TGTGCCAGCAGTTTTAGAATTCACTATGGCTACACCTTC. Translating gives CASSFRIHYGYTF.

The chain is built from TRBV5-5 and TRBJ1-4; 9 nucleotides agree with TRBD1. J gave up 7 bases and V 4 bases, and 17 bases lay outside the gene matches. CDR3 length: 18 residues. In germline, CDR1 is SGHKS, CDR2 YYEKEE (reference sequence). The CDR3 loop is CASSADRGYSASGEKLFF. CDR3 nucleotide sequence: TGTGCCAGCAGCGCCGACAGGGGGTACTCCGCTAGTGGTGAAAAACTGTTTTTT. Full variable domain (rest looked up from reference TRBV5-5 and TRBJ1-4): DAGVTQSPTHLIKTRGQQVTLRCSPISGHKSVSWYQQVLGQGPQFIFQYYEKEERGRGNFPDRFSARQFPNYSSELNVNALLLGDSALYLCASSADRGYSASGEKLFFGSGTQLSVL.

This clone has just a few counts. The CDR3 sequence is CSVVRGSGTDTQYF. The CDR3 region has the DNA TGCAGCGTTGTACGCGGGAGTGGAACAGATACGCAGTATTTT. The chain is built from TRBV29-1 and TRBJ2-3; 7 nucleotides agree with TRBD2. Trimming at V came to 4 bases and at J to 3 bases, leaving 7 bases not matched to a gene. Germline V CDR1 and CDR2: SQVTM, ANQGSEA. The CDR3 totals 14 residues.

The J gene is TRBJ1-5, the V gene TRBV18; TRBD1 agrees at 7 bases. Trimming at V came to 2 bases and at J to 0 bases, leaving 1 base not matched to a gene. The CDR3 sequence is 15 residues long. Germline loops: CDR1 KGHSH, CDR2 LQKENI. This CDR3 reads CASSPTGDSNQPQHF. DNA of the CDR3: TGTGCCAGCTCACCAACAGGGGATAGCAATCAGCCCCAGCATTTT.

CDR3 amino acids: CASSTRTGVGETQYF. The DNA for the CDR3 is TGTGCCAGTAGTACCCGGACAGGGGTAGGGGAGACCCAGTACTTC. The V call is TRBV19, the J call TRBJ2-5, with TRBD1 identical over 9 bases. The germline V gene has CDR1 LNHDA and CDR2 SQIVND (reference sequence). Trimming took 4 bases from V and 5 from J; bases not matched to a gene: 8. The CDR3 is 15 residues long.

The CDR3 region is CASSNRTSGNYYEQYF. DNA of the CDR3: TGTGCCAGCAGCAATAGGACTAGCGGGAACTACTACGAGCAGTACTTC. V usage is TRBV21-1 and J usage is TRBJ2-7; the D segment call TRBD2 is taken from the table without a DNA check. TRBV21-1 is an annotated pseudogene. This CDR3 has 16 amino acids.

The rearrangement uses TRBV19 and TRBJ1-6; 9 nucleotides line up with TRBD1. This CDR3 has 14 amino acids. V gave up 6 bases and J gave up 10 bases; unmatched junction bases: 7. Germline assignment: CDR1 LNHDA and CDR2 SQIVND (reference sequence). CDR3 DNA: TGTGCCAGTAGATCCGGGACAGGGAACTCACCCCTCCACTTT. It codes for CASRSGTGNSPLHF.

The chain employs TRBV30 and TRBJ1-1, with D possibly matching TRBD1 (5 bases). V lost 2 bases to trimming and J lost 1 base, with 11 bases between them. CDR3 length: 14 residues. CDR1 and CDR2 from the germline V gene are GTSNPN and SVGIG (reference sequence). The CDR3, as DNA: TGTGCCTGGAGTACCCCCCAGGGGAACACTGAAGCTTTCTTT. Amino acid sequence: CAWSTPQGNTEAFF.

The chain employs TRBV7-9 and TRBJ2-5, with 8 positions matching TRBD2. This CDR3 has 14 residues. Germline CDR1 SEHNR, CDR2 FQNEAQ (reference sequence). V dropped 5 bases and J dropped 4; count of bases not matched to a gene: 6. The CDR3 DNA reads TGTGCCAGCAGCCTCACGGGAGGGTCAGAGACCCAGTACTTC. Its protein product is CASSLTGGSETQYF.

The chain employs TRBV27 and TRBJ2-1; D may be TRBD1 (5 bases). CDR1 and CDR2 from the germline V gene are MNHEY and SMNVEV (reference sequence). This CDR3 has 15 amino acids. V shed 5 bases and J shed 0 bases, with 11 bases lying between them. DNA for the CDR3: TGTGCCAGCAGTGACAGCTCCAGCTCCTACAATGAGCAGTTCTTC. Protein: CASSDSSSSYNEQFF.

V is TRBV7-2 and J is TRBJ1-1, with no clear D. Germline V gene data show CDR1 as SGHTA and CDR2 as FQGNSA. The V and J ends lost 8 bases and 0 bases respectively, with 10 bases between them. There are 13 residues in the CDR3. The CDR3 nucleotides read TGTGCCAGCGGGCTAAAGATGAACACTGAAGCTTTCTTT. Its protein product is CASGLKMNTEAFF.

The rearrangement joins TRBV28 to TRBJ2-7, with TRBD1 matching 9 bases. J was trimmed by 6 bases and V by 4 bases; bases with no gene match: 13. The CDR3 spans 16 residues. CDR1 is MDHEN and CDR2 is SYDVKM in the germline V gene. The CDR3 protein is CASSSSTGTGSREQYF. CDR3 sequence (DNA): TGTGCCAGCAGTTCATCGACGGGGACAGGGTCTCGCGAGCAGTACTTC. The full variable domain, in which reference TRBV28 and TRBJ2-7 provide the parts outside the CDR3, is DVKVTQSSRYLVKRTGEKVFLECVQDMDHENMFWYRQDPGLGLRLIYFSYDVKMKEKGDIPEGYSVSREKKERFSLILESASTNQTSMYLCASSSSTGTGSREQYFGPGTRLTVT.

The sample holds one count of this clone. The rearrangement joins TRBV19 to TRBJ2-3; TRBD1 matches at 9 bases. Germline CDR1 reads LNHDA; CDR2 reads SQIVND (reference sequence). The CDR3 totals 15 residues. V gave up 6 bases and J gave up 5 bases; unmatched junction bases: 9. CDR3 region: CASRPNRGRGDTQYF. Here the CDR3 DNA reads TGTGCCAGTAGACCGAACAGGGGGCGAGGAGATACGCAGTATTTT.

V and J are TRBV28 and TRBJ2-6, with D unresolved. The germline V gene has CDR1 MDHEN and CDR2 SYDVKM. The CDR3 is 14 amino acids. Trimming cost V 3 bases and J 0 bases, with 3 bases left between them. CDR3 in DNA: TGTGCCAGCAGTTTTAACTCTGGGGCCAACGTCCTGACTTTC. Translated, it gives CASSFNSGANVLTF. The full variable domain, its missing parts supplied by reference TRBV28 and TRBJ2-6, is DVKVTQSSRYLVKRTGEKVFLECVQDMDHENMFWYRQDPGLGLRLIYFSYDVKMKEKGDIPEGYSVSREKKERFSLILESASTNQTSMYLCASSFNSGANVLTFGAGSRLTVL.

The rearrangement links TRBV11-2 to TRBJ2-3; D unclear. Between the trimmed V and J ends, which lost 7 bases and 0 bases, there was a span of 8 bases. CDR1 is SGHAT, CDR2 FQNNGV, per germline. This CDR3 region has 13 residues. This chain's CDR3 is CASKPTSTDTQYF. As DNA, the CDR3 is TGTGCCAGCAAGCCCACTAGCACAGATACGCAGTATTTT.